The subject of this entry is one TCR beta chain. Its target is unknown. The data were obtained in a study of PD-1 blockade in classical Hodgkin lymphoma. Study observations and caveats: Undefined causes, possibly disease activity or prior therapy, underlie the repertoire differences.

Noted time point: cycle 4 day 1 (C4D1), after five to seven weeks of nivolumab. Every one of the patients relapsed after autologous stem cell transplantation (brentuximab vedotin exposure was variable). Repertoires were generated with immunoSEQ multiplex PCR, while TCRdb's copy carries only in-frame clones and drops some. Of tens of thousands of clones listed, 60% to 70% are singletons. V dropped 4 bases and J dropped 6; count of bases not matched to a gene: 11. The CDR3 loop spans 15 amino acids. Germline CDR1 ENHRY, CDR2 SYGVKD. The chain carries TRBV10-3 and TRBJ2-7; 8 bases are a match to TRBD1. The source material was peripheral blood mononuclear cells (PBMCs), sampled before the fourth cycle of nivolumab. This receptor was taken from a human donor with classical Hodgkin lymphoma. The DNA for the CDR3 is TGTGCCATCAGTGGGACGGACAGGGATTTGTTCGAGCAGTACTTC. It translates to CAISGTDRDLFEQYF.